The following is a T cell receptor beta chain sequence with its context. Antigen unknown. This entry comes from a study of chemoradiotherapy in HPV16-positive cancers. Assay used: immunoSEQ multiplex PCR; TCRdb lists only in-frame clones, some missing. The table has almost 800 clones, 55% to 75% seen once. Whole-study results and caveats: HPV-specific T cells were functionally defined from only a couple of HPV16-positive patients.

Germline V gives CDR1 MNHNY, CDR2 SVGAGI (reference sequence). This CDR3 is 15 amino acids long. V trimming: 0 bases; J trimming: 5 bases; junction bases outside the gene matches: 6. This TCR came from a human donor with HPV-associated anogenital cancer. The rearrangement uses TRBV6-6 and TRBJ2-5; 7 bases line up with TRBD2. Material: tumor tissue, obtained from a patient who underwent chemoradiotherapy. CDR3 nucleotide sequence: TGTGCCAGCAGTTACTCAGGCGGGGGTAGGGAGACCCAGTACTTC. Its protein is CASSYSGGGRETQYF.